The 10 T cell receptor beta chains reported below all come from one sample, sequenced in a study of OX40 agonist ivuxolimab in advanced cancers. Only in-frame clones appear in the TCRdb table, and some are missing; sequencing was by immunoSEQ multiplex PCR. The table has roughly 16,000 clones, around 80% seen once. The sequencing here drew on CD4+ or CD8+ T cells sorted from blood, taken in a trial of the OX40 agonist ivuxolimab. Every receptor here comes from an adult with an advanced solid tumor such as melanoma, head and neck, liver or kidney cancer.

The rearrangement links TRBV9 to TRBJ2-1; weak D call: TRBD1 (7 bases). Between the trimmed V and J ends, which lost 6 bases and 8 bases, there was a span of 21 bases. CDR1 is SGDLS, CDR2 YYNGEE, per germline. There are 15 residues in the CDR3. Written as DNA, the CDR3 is TGTGCCAGCACCTTCTCGGGGGTAGACAGGGATGAGCAGTTCTTC. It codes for CASTFSGVDRDEQFF.

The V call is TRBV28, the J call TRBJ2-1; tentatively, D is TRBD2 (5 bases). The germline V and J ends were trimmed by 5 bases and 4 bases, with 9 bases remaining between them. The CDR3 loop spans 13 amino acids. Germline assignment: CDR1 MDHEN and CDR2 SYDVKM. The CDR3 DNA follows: TGTGCCAGCAGTAGAGCGGAGTACAATGAGCAGTTCTTC. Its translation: CASSRAEYNEQFF.

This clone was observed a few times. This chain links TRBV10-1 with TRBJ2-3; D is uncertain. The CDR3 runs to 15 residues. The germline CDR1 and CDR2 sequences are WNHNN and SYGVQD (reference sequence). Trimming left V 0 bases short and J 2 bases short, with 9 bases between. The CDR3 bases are TGCGCCAGCAGTGAGTCAGGCATCTACACAGATACGCAGTATTTT. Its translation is CASSESGIYTDTQYF.

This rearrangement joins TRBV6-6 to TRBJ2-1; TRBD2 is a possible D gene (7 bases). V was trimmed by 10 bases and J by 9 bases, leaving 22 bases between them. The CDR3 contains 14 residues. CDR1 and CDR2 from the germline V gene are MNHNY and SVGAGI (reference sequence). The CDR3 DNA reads TGTGCCACTAGGGGGACTAACTATCCCTCTGAGCAGTTCTTC. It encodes CATRGTNYPSEQFF.

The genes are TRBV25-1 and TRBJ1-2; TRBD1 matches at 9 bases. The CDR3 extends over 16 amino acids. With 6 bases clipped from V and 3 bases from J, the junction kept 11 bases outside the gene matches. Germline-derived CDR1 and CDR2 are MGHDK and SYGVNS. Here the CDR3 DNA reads TGTGCCAGCAGCGACGTTACCGGGACAGGGTACTATGGCTACACCTTC. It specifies CASSDVTGTGYYGYTF.

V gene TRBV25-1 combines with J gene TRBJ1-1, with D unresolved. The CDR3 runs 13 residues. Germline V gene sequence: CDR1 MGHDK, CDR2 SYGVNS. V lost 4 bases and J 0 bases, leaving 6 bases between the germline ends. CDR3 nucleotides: TGTGCCAGCAGTGGACGGATGAACACTGAAGCTTTCTTT. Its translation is CASSGRMNTEAFF. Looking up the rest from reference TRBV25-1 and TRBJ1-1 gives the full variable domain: EADIYQTPRYLVIGTGKKITLECSQTMGHDKMYWYQQDPGMELHLIHYSYGVNSTEKGDLSSESTVSRIRTEHFPLTLESARPSHTSQYLCASSGRMNTEAFFGQGTRLTVV.

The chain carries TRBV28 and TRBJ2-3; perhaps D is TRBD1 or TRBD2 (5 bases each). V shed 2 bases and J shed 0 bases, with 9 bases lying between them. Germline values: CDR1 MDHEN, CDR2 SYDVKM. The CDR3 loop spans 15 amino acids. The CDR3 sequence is CASSLQGASTDTQYF. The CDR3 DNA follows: TGTGCCAGCAGTTTACAGGGAGCTAGCACAGATACGCAGTATTTT.

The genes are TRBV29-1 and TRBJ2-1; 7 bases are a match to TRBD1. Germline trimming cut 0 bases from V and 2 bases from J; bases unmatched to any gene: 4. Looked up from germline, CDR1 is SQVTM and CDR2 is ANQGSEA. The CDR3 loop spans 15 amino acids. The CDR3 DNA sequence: TGCAGCGTTGAAGAACAGGGGTTCACCTACAATGAGCAGTTCTTC. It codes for CSVEEQGFTYNEQFF.

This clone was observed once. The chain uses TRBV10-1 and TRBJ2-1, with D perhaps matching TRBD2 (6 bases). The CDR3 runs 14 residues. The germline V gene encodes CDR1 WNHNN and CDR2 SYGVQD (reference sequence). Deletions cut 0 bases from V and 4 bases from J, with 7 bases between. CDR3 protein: CASSESGTYNEQFF. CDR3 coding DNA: TGCGCCAGCAGTGAGTCGGGGACTTACAATGAGCAGTTCTTC.

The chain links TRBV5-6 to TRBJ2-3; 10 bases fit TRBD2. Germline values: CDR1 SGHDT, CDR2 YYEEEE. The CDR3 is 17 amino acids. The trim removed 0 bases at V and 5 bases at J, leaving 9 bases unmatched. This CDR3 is CASSLDALGLARDTQYF. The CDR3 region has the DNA TGTGCCAGCAGCTTGGATGCTTTGGGACTAGCGCGAGATACGCAGTATTTT. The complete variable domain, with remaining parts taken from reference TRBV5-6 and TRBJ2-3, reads DAGVTQSPTHLIKTRGQQVTLRCSPKSGHDTVSWYQQALGQGPQFIFQYYEEEERQRGNFPDRFSGHQFPNYSSELNVNALLLGDSALYLCASSLDALGLARDTQYFGPGTRLTVL.